The subject of this entry is one TCR beta chain. The source of the sample is a study of regulatory T cells in long-lasting Graves disease. Sample time point: persistent/refractory GD, antithyroid drugs over 5 years with positive TRAb. Extracted RNA from PBMCs served as the source of the TCR library. Both iRepertoire HTBI primers and Arm-PCR of CDR3 regions were used to build the TCR beta libraries. TCRdb analysed the multiplex PCR reads with MiXCR anew, one entry per CDR3 protein. The table records roughly 450,000 distinct CDR3 sequences, roughly 20% of them present only once. The sequence was collected from a female donor with Graves disease. The material was peripheral blood mononuclear cells (PBMCs), obtained when the disease was refractory, from a patient treated with antithyroid drugs.

The CDR3 is CAISERSTEAFF. Here the CDR3 DNA reads TGTGCCATCAGTGAGCGGAGCACTGAAGCTTTCTTT. The chain couples TRBV10-3 to TRBJ1-1; D ambiguous. The CDR3 has 12 amino acids. The V end was cut by 2 bases, the J end by 4 bases, with 5 bases between. Germline V gene data show CDR1 as ENHRY and CDR2 as SYGVKD.